Included here is one T cell receptor (beta chain) sequence, with context. Original processing notes: Amplification of reference gene primers provided the estimated nucleated cell counts. This table comes from immunoSEQ multiplex PCR, and its TCRdb copy is limited to in-frame clones, with some not included. That table supplies the V and J calls and clone size; D and trimming were determined from the DNA. Here the sample spans fewer than 250,000 clones, under 90% being singletons. These data originate in a study of blood T cell repertoires in COVID-19. Overall study: Some COVID-19 samples were acute and others convalescent; all came from the United States, Italy and Spain. PBMCs, B-cell-depleted T cells, or T cells were the source of the cDNA or gDNA that made up the material.

The CDR3 totals 16 residues. CDR1 is KGHSH and CDR2 is LQKENI in the germline V gene. The V end was cut by 3 bases, the J end by 4 bases, with 18 bases between. V gene TRBV18 combines with J gene TRBJ1-1; D possibly corresponds to TRBD1 (6 bases). The source is a man between 50 and 59 years old with acute or convalescent COVID-19. What was sequenced was peripheral blood. The CDR3 sequence is CASSPLGGRKGTEAFF. The CDR3 DNA is TGTGCCAGCTCACCTCTCGGGGGGCGAAAAGGCACTGAAGCTTTCTTT.